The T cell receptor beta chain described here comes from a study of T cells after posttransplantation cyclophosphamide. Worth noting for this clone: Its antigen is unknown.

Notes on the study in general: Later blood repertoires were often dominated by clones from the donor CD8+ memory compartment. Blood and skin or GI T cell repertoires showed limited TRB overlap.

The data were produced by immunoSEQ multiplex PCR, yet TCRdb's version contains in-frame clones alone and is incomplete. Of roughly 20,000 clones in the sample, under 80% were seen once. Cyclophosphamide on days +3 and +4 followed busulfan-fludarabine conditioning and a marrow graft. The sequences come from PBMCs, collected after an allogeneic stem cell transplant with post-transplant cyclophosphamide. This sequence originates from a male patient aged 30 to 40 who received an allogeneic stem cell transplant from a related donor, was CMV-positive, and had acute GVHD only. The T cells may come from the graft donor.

The CDR3 loop is CASSNPSGLTDTQYF. The CDR3 DNA reads TGTGCCAGCAGTAACCCCTCGGGTCTAACAGATACGCAGTATTTT. The V gene is TRBV28, the J gene TRBJ2-3, with unresolved D. This CDR3 region has 15 residues. Trimming shortened V by 5 bases and J by 3 bases, and 15 bases separated the two germline ends. Germline V gene data show CDR1 as MDHEN and CDR2 as SYDVKM.